This T cell receptor beta chain came from a study of cytomegalovirus exposure and HLA in healthy donors. Study-wide context: Approximately 180 million T cells yielded around 120 million unique TCR beta sequences in earlier analysis.

Donors were nominally healthy when sampled, though unrecorded immune exposures were likely. 13 Jbeta primers and 60 Vbeta primers were used for the PCR. Measured with immunoSEQ multiplex PCR; TCRdb has only the in-frame clones, and not every one. Among approximately 100,000 clones listed, 65% to 80% were seen once. Study-wide points: Later analysis suggested most CMV-associated TCR beta chains were HLA-restricted. A later analysis showed HLA-associated TCR beta chains outstripping equally common others in clonal expansion.

About this clone itself: Its antigen is currently unknown.

V was clipped by 1 base and J by 1 base; unmatched bases: 3. Germline lookup yields CDR1 SGHDT and CDR2 YYEEEE. This CDR3 has 16 amino acids. Sample: PBMCs. This clonotype was sampled from a woman aged 50 to 60 in good health and CMV-seropositive. The J gene is TRBJ2-3, the V gene TRBV5-6; 10 bases fit TRBD2. CDR3 DNA: TGTGCCAGCAGCTTGAACCTAGCGGGGGGCACAGATACGCAGTATTTT. Residues: CASSLNLAGGTDTQYF.